The rows below give T cell receptor beta chains drawn from one sample of a study of OX40 agonist ivuxolimab in advanced cancers. Profiled with immunoSEQ multiplex PCR; TCRdb holds only in-frame clones, not every one. Found here are about 52,000 clones, approximately 88% of them singletons; the top ten hold around an eighth. The sample was CD4+ or CD8+ T cells sorted from blood, taken in a trial of the OX40 agonist ivuxolimab. The source of these receptors is an adult with an advanced solid tumor such as melanoma, head and neck, liver or kidney cancer. CDR3s include the opening cysteine and the closing phenylalanine or tryptophan. D genes are given only for firm matches. A row's size may be missing; if present it is once, few, many or a size class.

TGTGCCAGCACCAAGCCGGGACAACCCTACGAGCAGTACTTC | CASTKPGQPYEQYF | . | TRBV28 | . | TRBJ2-7
TGTGCCAGCAGTTACCTTGTACAGGGAAGTAAGGCTGAAGCTTTCTTT | CASSYLVQGSKAEAFF | . | TRBV6-5 | . | TRBJ1-1
TGTGCCATCGGCCAGGGAGGGGGCTCAACAGATACGCAGTATTTT | CAIGQGGGSTDTQYF | . | TRBV10-3 | . | TRBJ2-3
TGTGCCAGCCGCCAAACGGCAACAAGAGTCCTGACTTTC | CASRQTATRVLTF | . | TRBV28 | . | TRBJ2-6
TGTGCCAGCAGCTTGCGACCTCGGTGGGAGCAGTACTTC | CASSLRPRWEQYF | few | TRBV5-4 | . | TRBJ2-7
TGTGCCAGCAGCGTAGACTCCGGGAGCAATGAGCAGTTCTTC | CASSVDSGSNEQFF | . | TRBV9 | . | TRBJ2-1
TGTGCCAGCAGCTGGAGGAGCAATCAGCCCCAGCATTTT | CASSWRSNQPQHF | . | TRBV7-2 | . | TRBJ1-5
TGTGCCAGCAGCCCCGGGGGTCTCGGGCAGTTCTTC | CASSPGGLGQFF | . | TRBV2 | . | TRBJ2-1
TGTGCCAGCAGTATACTAGTAGGGCCTGAGACCCAGTACTTC | CASSILVGPETQYF | . | TRBV2 | . | TRBJ2-5
TGTGCCAGCAGTGGGGACAGGAAATCTGGGGCCAACGTCCTGACTTTC | CASSGDRKSGANVLTF | . | TRBV2 | TRBD1 | TRBJ2-6
TGTGCCAGCAACACCCGGCTAGCGGGGGGGGATGAGCAGTTCTTC | CASNTRLAGGDEQFF | few | TRBV7-2 | TRBD2 | TRBJ2-1
TGTGCCAGCAGCGTAGAGGGACAGGGAACCTACGAGCAGTACTTC | CASSVEGQGTYEQYF | . | TRBV9 | TRBD1 | TRBJ2-7
TGTGCCAGCAGCGCGCCGGGACTAGCGGGAGAAGAGCAGTACTTC | CASSAPGLAGEEQYF | once | TRBV4-2 | TRBD2 | TRBJ2-7
TGTGCCAGCTCACCACCCCAGGGGGCCTGGGAGACCCAGTACTTC | CASSPPQGAWETQYF | once | TRBV18 | TRBD1 | TRBJ2-5
TGTGCCAGCAGTGAACAGGGGGGTGCCGAGACCCAGTACTTC | CASSEQGGAETQYF | . | TRBV2 | . | TRBJ2-5
TGCGCCAGCAGGATGGATAGCAATCAGCCCCAGCATTTT | CASRMDSNQPQHF | . | TRBV5-1 | . | TRBJ1-5
TGCGCCAGCAGCCAAGATTCCAACCCGTTCCAAGAGACCCAGTACTTC | CASSQDSNPFQETQYF | once | TRBV4-1 | . | TRBJ2-5
TGTGCCAGTAGTATCTCAGATACGCAGTATTTT | CASSISDTQYF | . | TRBV19 | . | TRBJ2-3
TGTGCCAGCAGCTTCGGATTACTTAGCACAGATACGCAGTATTTT | CASSFGLLSTDTQYF | . | TRBV5-4 | . | TRBJ2-3
TGTGCCAGCAGCTTAGAACCCCCCGGAAGAATGGGACACATGAACACTGAAGCTTTCTTT | CASSLEPPGRMGHMNTEAFF | . | TRBV11-2 | . | TRBJ1-1
TGTGCCAGCATGGGGGGGGAAAAACTGTTTTTT | CASMGGEKLFF | . | TRBV2 | . | TRBJ1-4
TGTGCCAGCCGGGTCGACGGGACAGGGCCATACGAGCAGTACTTC | CASRVDGTGPYEQYF | . | TRBV27 | TRBD1 | TRBJ2-7
TGCGCCAGCAGCTTGTCGGCAGCTAACTATGGCTACACCTTC | CASSLSAANYGYTF | . | TRBV5-1 | . | TRBJ1-2
TGTGCCAGCAGCTCCCTAGTTAACTATGGCTACACCTTC | CASSSLVNYGYTF | . | TRBV7-9 | . | TRBJ1-2
TGTGCCAGCAGCTTAGAGTGGTTTAGCGCCCAGCAGTATTTT | CASSLEWFSAQQYF | . | TRBV7-2 | . | TRBJ2-3
TGTGCCAGCAGCTTAGCCTCAGTCTCTACATTATATGGCTACACCTTC | CASSLASVSTLYGYTF | . | TRBV7-9 | . | TRBJ1-2
TGTGCCAGTAGTACAGGGATCCACGACAATCAGCCCCAGCATTTT | CASSTGIHDNQPQHF | . | TRBV19 | . | TRBJ1-5
TGTGCCAGCTCAATCGGGTCCGGGGATGAGCAGTTCTTC | CASSIGSGDEQFF | once | TRBV18 | . | TRBJ2-1
TGTGCCAGCAGTGCGGGGTACAGTGCAGATACGCAGTATTTT | CASSAGYSADTQYF | . | TRBV6-1 | . | TRBJ2-3
TGTGCCAGCAGCGTTCAGGGGACTAATTCACCCCTCCACTTT | CASSVQGTNSPLHF | . | TRBV9 | . | TRBJ1-6
TGTGCCAGCAGCTTAGAGACGGCTTGGTGGAGGTACACCATATATTTT | CASSLETAWWRYTIYF | . | TRBV11-2 | . | TRBJ1-3
TGTGCCAGCAGCGTCGCTCTAGCGGGGTTCTACGAGCAGTACTTC | CASSVALAGFYEQYF | . | TRBV5-5 | TRBD2 | TRBJ2-7
TGTGCCAGCAGTTTTCGGACAGGGCAGACCTACGAGCAGTACTTC | CASSFRTGQTYEQYF | . | TRBV6-5 | TRBD1 | TRBJ2-7
TGTGCCAGCAGCTTTGGGGGGACAGAAGAGACCCAGTACTTC | CASSFGGTEETQYF | . | TRBV5-4 | . | TRBJ2-5
TGTGCCAGCTCACCAGACCAACAAGTAAACACTGAAGCTTTCTTT | CASSPDQQVNTEAFF | . | TRBV18 | . | TRBJ1-1
TGTGCCAGCAGCTTAGTACCCGGGGTCAGCTACGAGCAGTACTTC | CASSLVPGVSYEQYF | . | TRBV7-2 | . | TRBJ2-7
TGTGCCAGTAGTATAGTAAGTTTTAGCAATCAGCCCCAGCATTTT | CASSIVSFSNQPQHF | . | TRBV19 | . | TRBJ1-5
TGTGCCAGCAGGAGGGGCGGGAGGGACACTGAAGCTTTCTTT | CASRRGGRDTEAFF | . | TRBV2 | . | TRBJ1-1
TGTGCCAGCAGTTTCGGGGTTGATGAGCAGTTCTTC | CASSFGVDEQFF | . | TRBV2 | . | TRBJ2-1
TGCGCCAGCAGCTCCGGGACAGTTGCTGAAAAACTGTTTTTT | CASSSGTVAEKLFF | . | TRBV5-1 | TRBD1 | TRBJ1-4
TGTGCCAGCAGTGAGGGACAGGTCAACACCGGGGAGCTGTTTTTT | CASSEGQVNTGELFF | once | TRBV6-1 | TRBD1 | TRBJ2-2
TGTGCCAGCAGTTACGGCGGGATGAGCACAGATACGCAGTATTTT | CASSYGGMSTDTQYF | few | TRBV6-5 | . | TRBJ2-3
TGTGCCAGCAGTCGTCAACGGGACACTGAAGCTTTCTTT | CASSRQRDTEAFF | . | TRBV6-6 | . | TRBJ1-1
TGTGCCAGCAGCCTAGGAACCGCTGGGACAGGGGGCTTCGACACTGAAGCTTTCTTT | CASSLGTAGTGGFDTEAFF | once | TRBV5-6 | TRBD1 | TRBJ1-1
TGCGCCAGCAGCCAAATTGCCGGCGAGCAGTACTTC | CASSQIAGEQYF | . | TRBV4-3 | . | TRBJ2-7
TGTGCCAGCAGTCAGGGACTGGGAGCCTCTGGAAACACCATATATTTT | CASSQGLGASGNTIYF | . | TRBV25-1 | . | TRBJ1-3
TGTGCCAGCAGTGGGACTAGCTATCACGGGGCCAACGTCCTGACTTTC | CASSGTSYHGANVLTF | . | TRBV5-4 | TRBD2 | TRBJ2-6
TGTGCCAGCAGTGAAGGGACCCACTATGGCTACACCTTC | CASSEGTHYGYTF | . | TRBV6-1 | . | TRBJ1-2
TGCAGTGCACAGGCCTATGGGACCCAGTACTTC | CSAQAYGTQYF | . | TRBV20-1 | . | TRBJ2-5
TGTGCCAGCAGCTCAAGCGGGGCAGATGGCTACACCTTC | CASSSSGADGYTF | . | TRBV7-3 | . | TRBJ1-2
TGTGCCAGCAAGACAGGGGGTTATGAAAAACTGTTTTTT | CASKTGGYEKLFF | . | TRBV6-6 | TRBD1 | TRBJ1-4